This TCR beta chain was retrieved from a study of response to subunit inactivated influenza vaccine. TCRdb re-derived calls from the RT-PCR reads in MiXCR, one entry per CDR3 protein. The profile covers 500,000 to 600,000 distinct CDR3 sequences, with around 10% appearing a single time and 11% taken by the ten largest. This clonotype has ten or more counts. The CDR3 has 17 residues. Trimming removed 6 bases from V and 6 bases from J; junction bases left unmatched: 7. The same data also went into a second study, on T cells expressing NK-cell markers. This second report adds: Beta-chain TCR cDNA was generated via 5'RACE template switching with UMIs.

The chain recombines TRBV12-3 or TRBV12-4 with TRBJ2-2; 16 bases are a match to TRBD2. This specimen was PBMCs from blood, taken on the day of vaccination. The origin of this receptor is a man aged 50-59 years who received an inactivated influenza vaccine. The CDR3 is CASRTGTSGGASGELFF. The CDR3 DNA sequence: TGTGCCAGCAGAACCGGGACTAGCGGGGGGGCATCCGGGGAGCTGTTTTTT.